This TCR beta chain is from a study of identical twins. TCRdb re-analysed the 5' RACE reads in MiXCR, keeping a single row per CDR3 protein. The sample lists roughly 770,000 distinct CDR3 sequences, around a sixth occurring once. These sequences were also reported in another study, on T cells expressing NK-cell markers.

Sample: PBMCs. The receptor was isolated from a young woman in good health.

The CDR3, as DNA: TGTGCCAGCAGTTACGGGGGGGGATTTCGAAACGAGCAGTACTTC. It specifies CASSYGGGFRNEQYF. The rearrangement joins TRBV6-5 to TRBJ2-7; 7 bases align to TRBD2. Germline V gives CDR1 MNHEY, CDR2 SVGAGI. The CDR3 totals 15 residues. J gave up 5 bases and V 2 bases, and 9 bases lay outside the gene matches.